The rows below give T cell receptor beta chains drawn from one sample of a study of PD-L1 blockade in urothelial cancer. The method was immunoSEQ multiplex PCR; TCRdb's version includes in-frame clones alone and lacks a portion of them. This table holds about 20,000 clones, 70% to 90% found once. This specimen consisted of PBMCs, obtained around atezolizumab (anti-PD-L1) treatment. The origin of the receptors is a man aged 50-60 years with urothelial cancer. Each CDR3 is given without its conserved first and last residue.

V gene	J gene	CDR3 length	CDR3 protein
TRBV27	TRBJ1-1	11	ASTSTLNTEAF
TRBV4-2	TRBJ1-1	20	ASSPNSDRGRSWWGPNTEAF
TRBV4-1	TRBJ2-7	12	ASSARDGTYEQY
TRBV6-5	TRBJ2-3	13	ASSYSGGPGDTQY
TRBV19	TRBJ1-4	10	ASSASWEKLF
TRBV6-1	TRBJ2-7	12	ASTRDFLSYEQY
TRBV5-4	TRBJ2-1	13	ASSLGLAVYNEQF
TRBV5-1	TRBJ2-1	13	ASSLSGGSYNEQF
TRBV5-6	TRBJ2-5	10	ASSLKGRDQY
TRBV5-6	TRBJ2-1	9	ASSLTTGWI
TRBV10-3	TRBJ2-1	11	AIRPGTSGEQF
TRBV4-1	TRBJ1-5	12	ASSQEERGQPQH
TRBV9	TRBJ2-1	13	ASSVGGGSYNEQF
TRBV10-1	TRBJ2-1	10	ATGTGGNEQF
TRBV4-3	TRBJ2-1	13	ASSQEEGRETEQF
TRBV30	TRBJ1-2	11	ARDSRANYGYT
TRBV29-1	TRBJ2-7	9	SVAQGGEQY
TRBV4-3	TRBJ1-1	14	ASSQAPRKGDTEAF
TRBV30	TRBJ1-2	12	AWSVQGTSYGYT
TRBV30	TRBJ2-3	11	AWSVPGSDTQY
TRBV4-2	TRBJ2-2	12	ASSQDGLLGELF
TRBV11-3	TRBJ2-7	15	ASSLDGAPGQGNEQY
TRBV13	TRBJ2-3	12	ASSHPLATDTQY
TRBV5-1	TRBJ2-7	11	ASSFDGQYEQY
TRBV30	TRBJ2-2	14	AWSPLYGRGTGELF
TRBV27	TRBJ2-1	13	ASSKIAGGPNEQF
TRBV7-9	TRBJ2-1	11	ASRTQGYNEQF
TRBV29-1	TRBJ2-7	11	SVGGQGAYEQY
TRBV12-5	TRBJ1-1	16	ASGLVFGQGPMNTEAF
TRBV6-6	TRBJ2-7	10	ASLAGGYEQY
TRBV5-1	TRBJ2-6	14	ASSLNSMSGANVLT
TRBV5-1	TRBJ2-5	12	ASSETGGGETQY
TRBV5-1	TRBJ2-5	13	ASSLAGGRQETQY
TRBV9	TRBJ2-7	12	ASSPRGGSHEQY
TRBV18	TRBJ2-7	12	ASSPPGQGAQGY